These 30 T cell receptor beta chains share one sample of origin, sequenced in a study of control samples from healthy donors and cancer patients. Sequencing was performed with immunoSEQ multiplex PCR; in TCRdb, only in-frame clones are kept and a portion is missing. The sample yields about 55,000 clones, around 90% seen once. Sequencing input: blood. Receptors were obtained from a man aged 45-65 years in good health.

The chain links TRBV25-1 to TRBJ2-7, with D possibly called TRBD1 or TRBD2 (6 bases each). This CDR3 comprises 13 residues. V gave up 5 bases and J gave up 2 bases, with 10 bases separating them. Germline V gene data show CDR1 as MGHDK and CDR2 as SYGVNS. The CDR3 sequence: CASSPGGPYEQYF. The CDR3 DNA reads TGTGCCAGCAGTCCCGGGGGCCCCTACGAGCAGTACTTC.

The chain joins TRBV29-1 to TRBJ1-5, with unresolved D. The CDR3 totals 13 residues. The V gene lost 5 bases and the J gene lost 5 bases, with 13 bases spanning the gap. CDR1 is SQVTM and CDR2 is ANQGSEA in the germline V gene. The CDR3 sequence: CSVSQAMDQPQHF. As DNA, the CDR3 is TGCAGCGTTAGCCAGGCGATGGATCAGCCCCAGCATTTT.

The CDR3 is CASSPPSGNPWEQYF. In DNA, the CDR3 is TGTGCCAGCAGCCCTCCGAGTGGTAACCCGTGGGAGCAGTACTTC. The J gene is TRBJ2-7, the V gene TRBV7-9, with D unresolved. V was trimmed by 5 bases and J by 7 bases, leaving 21 bases between them. The CDR3 is 15 amino acids. CDR1 and CDR2 from the germline V gene are SEHNR and FQNEAQ (reference sequence).

This clone was detected a few times. This chain uses TRBV6-5 with TRBJ1-2; D is unclear. Germline CDR1 and CDR2: MNHEY and SVGAGI. V lost 2 bases and J 3 bases, leaving 7 bases between the germline ends. The CDR3 runs to 13 residues. The CDR3 coding sequence is TGTGCCAGCAGTTACGTCCAGGACTATGGCTACACCTTC. Amino acids: CASSYVQDYGYTF.

Comments on this clone: The sample has other DNA sequences that encode this CDR3 too. The chain employs TRBV3-1 (or the pseudogene TRBV3-2) and TRBJ2-6, with no clear D. This CDR3 spans 13 amino acids. V lost 3 bases to trimming and J lost 2 bases, with 2 bases between them. Germline V gives CDR1 LGHDT, CDR2 YNNKEL (reference sequence). CDR3 protein: CASSQTGANVLTF. The CDR3 DNA is TGTGCCAGCAGCCAGACTGGGGCCAACGTCCTGACTTTC.

The J gene is TRBJ2-3, the V gene TRBV5-5; 9 bases line up with TRBD2. J lost 2 bases, V lost 4 bases, and 5 bases had no gene match. The germline gives CDR1 SGHKS, CDR2 YYEKEE (reference sequence). This CDR3 spans 15 amino acids. Here the CDR3 reads CASSLTSGSTDTQYF. The DNA of the CDR3 is TGTGCCAGCAGCCTGACTAGCGGCTCCACAGATACGCAGTATTTT.

The gene calls are TRBV2 and TRBJ2-1; 12 bases are shared with TRBD2. This CDR3 comprises 16 residues. V gave up 10 bases and J gave up 1 base; unmatched junction bases: 8. Germline V gene data show CDR1 as SNHLY and CDR2 as FYNNEI. CDR3 region: CANRLTSGSSYNEQFF. DNA for the CDR3: TGTGCCAACCGGTTGACTAGCGGGAGTTCCTACAATGAGCAGTTCTTC.

The chain uses TRBV25-1 and TRBJ2-2; 8 bases fit TRBD2. Germline assignment: CDR1 MGHDK and CDR2 SYGVNS. This CDR3 spans 15 amino acids. The junction had 8 bases not matched to a gene; V was cut back by 4 bases and J by 7 bases. Here the CDR3 DNA reads TGTGCCAGCAGTGGACAGCGGGAGAGTTACGGGGAGCTGTTTTTT. Its translation: CASSGQRESYGELFF.

This clone was detected only once. The chain has TRBV24-1 and TRBJ2-1, with 8 nucleotides matching TRBD2. The germline V gene encodes CDR1 KGHDR and CDR2 SFDVKD. With V trimmed by 4 bases and J by 8 bases, 6 bases remained unmatched. The CDR3 runs to 14 residues. Written as DNA, the CDR3 is TGTGCCACCAGTGACATGACTAGCGTCCATGAGCAGTTCTTC. Its translation is CATSDMTSVHEQFF.

This chain uses TRBV6-2 or TRBV6-3 with TRBJ2-7; 7 nucleotides line up with TRBD2. Unmatched junction bases numbered 8, after V lost 6 bases and J lost 0 bases. Germline-derived CDR1 and CDR2 are MNHEY and SVGEGT. The CDR3 has 15 amino acids. The CDR3 region has the DNA TGTGCCAGCAGCAAGGGGCTAGCGGACTCCTACGAGCAGTACTTC. Residues: CASSKGLADSYEQYF.

V and J are TRBV30 and TRBJ2-1, with a possible D match to TRBD1 (5 bases). CDR3 length equals 13 residues. V lost 4 bases to trimming and J lost 4 bases, with 11 bases between them. Germline CDR1 and CDR2: GTSNPN and SVGIG (reference sequence). The CDR3 loop reads CAWNLQAYNEQFF. The CDR3, as DNA: TGTGCCTGGAACCTACAGGCATACAATGAGCAGTTCTTC.

V and J are TRBV28 and TRBJ1-5; 9 nucleotides line up with TRBD1. The length of the CDR3 is 14 residues. CDR1 and CDR2 (germline): MDHEN, SYDVKM. The V and J ends lost 7 bases and 6 bases, in that order; junction bases with no gene match: 7. CDR3 bases: TGTGCCAGCATTGAGACAGGGGGACTTCAGCCCCAGCATTTT. This codes for CASIETGGLQPQHF.

This chain uses TRBV28 with TRBJ1-5; no reliable D call. Trimming took 3 bases from V and 7 from J, leaving 16 bases between them. The CDR3 totals 15 residues. The germline CDR1 and CDR2 sequences are MDHEN and SYDVKM. The CDR3 sequence: CASSLAGPNPQPQHF. For the CDR3, the DNA is TGTGCCAGCAGTTTGGCCGGGCCTAACCCGCAGCCCCAGCATTTT.

The V and J genes are TRBV28 and TRBJ1-1; D is possibly TRBD1 (5 bases). Germline V gene data show CDR1 as MDHEN and CDR2 as SYDVKM. The CDR3 loop spans 13 amino acids. The V and J ends lost 5 bases and 1 base respectively, with 8 bases between them. The CDR3 loop is CASSPTGNTEAFF. In DNA form, the CDR3 reads TGTGCCAGCAGTCCCACAGGGAACACTGAAGCTTTCTTT.

The rearrangement uses TRBV28 and TRBJ1-6; no reliable D call. The CDR3 spans 14 residues. V lost 2 bases and J 6 bases, leaving 8 bases between the germline ends. Germline V gene sequence: CDR1 MDHEN, CDR2 SYDVKM. CDR3 sequence reads: CASSLGRGNSPLHF. The CDR3 nucleotides are TGTGCCAGCAGTTTAGGACGTGGTAATTCACCCCTCCACTTT.

The chain is built from TRBV6-1 and TRBJ2-2; D gene unclear. Germline V gene lookup returns CDR1 MNHNS and CDR2 SASEGT. CDR3 length equals 17 residues. V was shortened by 2 bases and J by 4 bases, with 17 bases between the two germline ends. CDR3 DNA sequence: TGTGCCAGCAGTGAACGTCCCCCAAAATTAGGCACCGGGGAGCTGTTTTTT. Protein sequence: CASSERPPKLGTGELFF.

This clone was counted between two and nine times. The V and J genes are TRBV3-1 (or the pseudogene TRBV3-2) and TRBJ2-7; D gene ambiguous. The length of the CDR3 is 12 residues. Trimming took off 4 bases at V and 6 bases at J, with 10 bases between the two ends. Germline V CDR1 and CDR2: LGHDT, YNNKEL (reference sequence). CDR3 amino acids: CASSPTSFEQYF. CDR3 sequence (DNA): TGTGCCAGCAGCCCTACCTCGTTCGAGCAGTACTTC.

The J gene is TRBJ1-1, the V gene TRBV7-9; D ambiguous. The CDR3 spans 14 residues. The V and J ends lost 1 base and 0 bases respectively, with 6 bases between them. The germline V gene encodes CDR1 SEHNR and CDR2 FQNEAQ (reference sequence). CDR3 DNA: TGTGCCAGCAGCTTAGGCACCATGAACACTGAAGCTTTCTTT. This encodes CASSLGTMNTEAFF.

The chain joins TRBV5-4 to TRBJ2-1; TRBD2 is a possible D gene (5 bases). Trimming removed 0 bases at V and 7 bases at J, with 20 bases between. CDR1 is SGHNT and CDR2 is YYREEE in the germline V gene (reference sequence). The length of the CDR3 is 17 residues. CDR3 DNA: TGTGCCAGCAGCTTGGCCAACGGGGTTCTGTTTGGGAATGAGCAGTTCTTC. This translates into CASSLANGVLFGNEQFF.

The rearrangement uses TRBV7-9 and TRBJ2-5; D call uncertain. The germline V gene has CDR1 SEHNR and CDR2 FQNEAQ (reference sequence). The V end lost 5 bases, the J end lost 6 bases, and 10 bases lay between the germline ends. The CDR3 covers 12 residues. The CDR3 DNA reads as TGTGCCAGCAGCCCGGGCAGACAGACCCAGTACTTC. This gives the protein CASSPGRQTQYF. The full variable domain, rest sourced from reference TRBV7-9 and TRBJ2-5, is DTGVSQNPRHKITKRGQNVTFRCDPISEHNRLYWYRQTLGQGPEFLTYFQNEAQLEKSRLLSDRFSAERPKGSFSTLEIQRTEQGDSAMYLCASSPGRQTQYFGPGTRLLVL.

The chain recombines TRBV5-1 with TRBJ2-1, with 7 bases that match TRBD2. With V trimmed by 4 bases and J by 5 bases, 9 bases remained unmatched. CDR3 length: 15 residues. Per germline, CDR1 SGHRS and CDR2 YFSETQ. CDR3 nucleotides: TGCGCCAGCAGCCCTCGGGGCGGGAGAGACAATGAGCAGTTCTTC. This codes for CASSPRGGRDNEQFF.

V is TRBV3-1 (or the pseudogene TRBV3-2) and J is TRBJ2-3; weak D call: TRBD2 (6 bases). CDR1 and CDR2 (germline): LGHDT, YNNKEL (reference sequence). V dropped 5 bases and J dropped 2 bases, with 14 bases sitting between them. CDR3 size: 15 residues. CDR3 in DNA: TGTGCCAGCAGCTCCGCTGGCGGGGACACAGATACGCAGTATTTT. This translates into CASSSAGGDTDTQYF.

The genes are TRBV5-8 and TRBJ2-1; 10 positions match TRBD2. The CDR3 spans 16 residues. Germline trimming cut 3 bases from V and 3 bases from J; bases unmatched to any gene: 6. The V gene's germline CDR1 is SGHTS and CDR2 YDEGEE. The CDR3 protein is CASSSEAGGIYNEQFF. The CDR3 nucleotides are TGTGCCAGCAGCTCTGAAGCGGGAGGGATCTACAATGAGCAGTTCTTC.

The chain couples TRBV6-5 to TRBJ1-5; TRBD1 matches at 7 bases. J lost 6 bases, V lost 6 bases, and 8 bases had no gene match. The germline gives CDR1 MNHEY, CDR2 SVGAGI. The CDR3 consists of 14 residues. Here the CDR3 DNA reads TGTGCCAGCAGCCGAGGACAGGACCCTCAGCCCCAGCATTTT. Translated: CASSRGQDPQPQHF.

The chain joins TRBV6-5 to TRBJ2-7; perhaps D is TRBD1 or TRBD2 (5 bases each). This CDR3 contains 14 residues. CDR1 and CDR2 (germline): MNHEY, SVGAGI. The V end was cut by 10 bases, the J end by 6 bases, with 22 bases between. The DNA for the CDR3 is TGTGCCACCTCTCGGGGCCTCGACGGGGTCGAGCAGTACTTC. Translating gives CATSRGLDGVEQYF.

About this clone itself: Other DNA sequences of this sample code for an identical CDR3. The chain has TRBV28 and TRBJ1-3; D unclear. The germline V and J ends were trimmed by 2 bases and 0 bases, with 5 bases remaining between them. The CDR3 is 14 amino acids. Germline assignment: CDR1 MDHEN and CDR2 SYDVKM. The CDR3 reads CASSLGSSGNTIYF. CDR3 nucleotide sequence: TGTGCCAGCAGTTTAGGGAGCTCTGGAAACACCATATATTTT.

This clone was seen only a few times. The rearrangement links TRBV21-1 to TRBJ1-2; the DNA was not compared with TRBD1, the D call given in the table. TRBV21-1 is tagged as a pseudogene. The CDR3 runs 14 residues. The CDR3 reads CASSKGGQDYGYTF. CDR3 DNA sequence: TGTGCCAGCAGCAAAGGGGGACAGGACTATGGCTACACCTTC.

The chain carries TRBV27 and TRBJ1-2; TRBD1 matches 7 bases. The CDR3 is made up of 14 amino acids. In germline, CDR1 is MNHEY, CDR2 SMNVEV (reference sequence). V trimming: 3 bases; J trimming: 4 bases; junction bases outside the gene matches: 5. CDR3 nucleotide sequence: TGTGCCAGCAGTTTGAGGGGACAGTCCTATGGCTACACCTTC. Its translation is CASSLRGQSYGYTF.

For the CDR3, the DNA is TGTGCCACCAGTGATCCCAGGGGGCTTATGACAGATACGCAGTATTTT. Residues: CATSDPRGLMTDTQYF. The chain couples TRBV24-1 to TRBJ2-3; 8 bases are shared with TRBD1. V lost 3 bases to trimming and J lost 3 bases; unmatched junction nucleotides: 7. The CDR3 is 16 residues long. Germline V lookup: CDR1 KGHDR, CDR2 SFDVKD.

CDR3: CASSLLGAGETQYF. The CDR3 bases are TGTGCCAGCAGTTTATTAGGGGCCGGGGAGACCCAGTACTTC. This sequence joins TRBV28 and TRBJ2-5; a weak D match, TRBD1 (5 bases). Germline-derived CDR1 and CDR2 are MDHEN and SYDVKM. Trimming cost V 1 base and J 5 bases, with 11 bases left between them. The CDR3 is made up of 14 amino acids.